Listed below are T cell receptor beta chains from one sample, sequenced in a study of PD-1 blockade in classical Hodgkin lymphoma. The method was immunoSEQ multiplex PCR; TCRdb's version includes in-frame clones alone and lacks a portion of them. The table has about 15,000 clones, approximately 86% seen once. Material: CD4+ T cells from blood, obtained at baseline. These receptors all come from a human donor with classical Hodgkin lymphoma. Each CDR3 is given with its conserved first and last residue. D genes are given only for firm matches. Rows give clone size only sometimes, using once, few, many, or a class for an expanded clone.

CDR3nt | CDR3aa | abundance | d_gene | j_gene | v_gene | len
TGTGCCAGCAGCTTATCCGGACACAACCCGAACACCGGGGAGCTGTTTTTT | CASSLSGHNPNTGELFF | . | . | TRBJ2-2 | TRBV7-3 | 17
TGTGCCAGCAGCCAAGGTCAAAGGGGGTACTACGAGCAGTACTTC | CASSQGQRGYYEQYF | . | . | TRBJ2-7 | TRBV13 | 15
TGTGCCAGCAGTTACTCGTTGGGACTCTCTGGAAACACCATATATTTT | CASSYSLGLSGNTIYF | . | . | TRBJ1-3 | TRBV6-5 | 16
TGTGCCAGCAGAAGTACAGGGCCTGAAGCTTTCTTT | CASRSTGPEAFF | once | . | TRBJ1-1 | TRBV6-5 | 12
TGTGCCAGCGGCGAGGTTGATCTAGAAAAACTGTTTTTT | CASGEVDLEKLFF | . | . | TRBJ1-4 | TRBV28 | 13
TGTGCCAGCAGCCTAGGGTTGGTCGAAACAGATACGCAGTATTTT | CASSLGLVETDTQYF | . | . | TRBJ2-3 | TRBV27 | 15
TGTGCCAGCAGCCAGGGGCAGGGTAGGACTGAAGCTTTCTTT | CASSQGQGRTEAFF | . | . | TRBJ1-1 | TRBV6-5 | 14
TGCGCCAGCAGCTTGATGGACAGGGCTTATGGCTACACCTTC | CASSLMDRAYGYTF | . | TRBD1 | TRBJ1-2 | TRBV5-1 | 14
TGTGCCAGCAGTTACTCGGTCGGGAACACTGAAGCTTTCTTT | CASSYSVGNTEAFF | . | . | TRBJ1-1 | TRBV6-6 | 14
TGTGCCAGCACAAGCCGGGACAGCTACGAGCAGTACTTC | CASTSRDSYEQYF | few | TRBD1 | TRBJ2-7 | TRBV6-1 | 13
TGTGCCAGCTCACCTAGGGGGGATCAAGAGACCCAGTACTTC | CASSPRGDQETQYF | . | . | TRBJ2-5 | TRBV18 | 14
TGCGCCAGCAGCCTCCAGGGGAGCTCTGGAAACACCATATATTTT | CASSLQGSSGNTIYF | . | . | TRBJ1-3 | TRBV4-3 | 15
TGTGCCAGCAGTTTCCAGAGGACAGGAAGCACAGATACGCAGTATTTT | CASSFQRTGSTDTQYF | . | TRBD1 | TRBJ2-3 | TRBV28 | 16
TGTGCCATCAGTGACCGGACAGGGGAGCAGTTCTTC | CAISDRTGEQFF | . | TRBD1 | TRBJ2-1 | TRBV10-3 | 12
TGTGCCAGCAGCTTACGGACAGGATTGGACGAGCAGTACTTC | CASSLRTGLDEQYF | . | TRBD1 | TRBJ2-7 | TRBV5-5 | 14
TGCGCCAGCAGCCCTTCAGGGCATTCATACTACAATGAGCAGTTCTTC | CASSPSGHSYYNEQFF | . | . | TRBJ2-1 | TRBV5-1 | 16
TGTGCCACCAGCAGTAGACTAGCGGGGTACGAGCAGTACTTC | CATSSRLAGYEQYF | . | TRBD2 | TRBJ2-7 | TRBV15 | 14
TGTGCCAGCTCATTCGAGGGAGATGGCTACACCTTC | CASSFEGDGYTF | few | . | TRBJ1-2 | TRBV2 | 12
TGTGCCAGTAGCGGTGGGGGGACCAATCAGCCCCAGCATTTT | CASSGGGTNQPQHF | . | . | TRBJ1-5 | TRBV28 | 14
TGTGCCAGCAGCTTGGCAGGGAAAAACATTCAGTACTTC | CASSLAGKNIQYF | . | . | TRBJ2-4 | TRBV7-3 | 13
TGTGCCAGCAGCTCGAACACAGATACGCAGTATTTT | CASSSNTDTQYF | . | . | TRBJ2-3 | TRBV11-2 | 12
TGTGCCAGTACCATAAAACTCTGGGGACAAATTGCCTTTGAAGCTTTCTTT | CASTIKLWGQIAFEAFF | . | . | TRBJ1-1 | TRBV19 | 17